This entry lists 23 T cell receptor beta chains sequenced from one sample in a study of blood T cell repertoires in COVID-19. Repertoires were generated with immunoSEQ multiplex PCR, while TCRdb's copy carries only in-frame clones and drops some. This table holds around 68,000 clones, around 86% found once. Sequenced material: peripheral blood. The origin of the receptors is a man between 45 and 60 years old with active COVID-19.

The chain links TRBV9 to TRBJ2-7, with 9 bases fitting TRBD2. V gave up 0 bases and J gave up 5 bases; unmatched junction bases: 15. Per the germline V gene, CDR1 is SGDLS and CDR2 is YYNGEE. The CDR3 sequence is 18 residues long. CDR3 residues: CASSVGLGEAGGDHEQYF. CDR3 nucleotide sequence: TGTGCCAGCAGCGTAGGTTTAGGGGAAGCGGGAGGCGACCACGAGCAGTACTTC.

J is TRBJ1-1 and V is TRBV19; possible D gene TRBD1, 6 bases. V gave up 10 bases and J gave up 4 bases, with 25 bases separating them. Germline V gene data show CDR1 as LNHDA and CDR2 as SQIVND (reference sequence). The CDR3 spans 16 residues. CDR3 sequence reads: CAIMRGTRGRFTEAFF. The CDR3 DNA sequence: TGTGCCATTATGCGAGGGACAAGAGGTCGATTCACTGAAGCTTTCTTT.

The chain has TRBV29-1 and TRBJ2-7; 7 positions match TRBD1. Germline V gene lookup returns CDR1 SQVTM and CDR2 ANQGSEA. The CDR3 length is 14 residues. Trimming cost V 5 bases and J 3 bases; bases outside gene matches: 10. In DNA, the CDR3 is TGCAGCGTTAGGACAGGAACCAGCTACTACGAGCAGTACTTC. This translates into CSVRTGTSYYEQYF.

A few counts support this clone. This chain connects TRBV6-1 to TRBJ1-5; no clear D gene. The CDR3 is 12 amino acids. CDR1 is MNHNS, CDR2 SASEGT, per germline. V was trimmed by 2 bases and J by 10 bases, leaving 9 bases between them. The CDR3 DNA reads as TGTGCCAGCAGTGAACCGACATTCCCCCAGCATTTT. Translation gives CASSEPTFPQHF.

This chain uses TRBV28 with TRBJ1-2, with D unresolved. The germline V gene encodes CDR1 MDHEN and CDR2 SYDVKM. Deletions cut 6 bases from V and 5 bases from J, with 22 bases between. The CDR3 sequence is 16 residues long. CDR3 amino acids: CASRGTLGGDLYGYTF. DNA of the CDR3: TGTGCCAGCAGGGGAACCCTGGGAGGCGACTTGTATGGCTACACCTTC.

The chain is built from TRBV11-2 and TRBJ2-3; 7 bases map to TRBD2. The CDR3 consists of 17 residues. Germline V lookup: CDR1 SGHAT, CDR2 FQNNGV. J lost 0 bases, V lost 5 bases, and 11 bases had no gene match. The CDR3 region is CASSRPRSGASTDTQYF. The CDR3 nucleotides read TGTGCCAGCAGCCGCCCCCGGAGCGGGGCTAGCACAGATACGCAGTATTTT.

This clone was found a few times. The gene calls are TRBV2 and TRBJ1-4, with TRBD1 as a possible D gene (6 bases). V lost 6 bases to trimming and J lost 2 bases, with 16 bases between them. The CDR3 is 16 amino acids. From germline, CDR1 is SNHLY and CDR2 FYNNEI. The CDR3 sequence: CASRRGGGRTNEKLFF. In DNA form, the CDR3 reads TGTGCCAGCAGACGCGGGGGCGGGAGGACTAATGAAAAACTGTTTTTT.

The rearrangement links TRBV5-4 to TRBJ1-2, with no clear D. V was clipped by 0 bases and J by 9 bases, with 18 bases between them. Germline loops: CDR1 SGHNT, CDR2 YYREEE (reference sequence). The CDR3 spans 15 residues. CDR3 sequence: CASSLDVSGSGSYTF. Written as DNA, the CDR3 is TGTGCCAGCAGCTTGGATGTTTCGGGGAGTGGCAGCTACACCTTC.

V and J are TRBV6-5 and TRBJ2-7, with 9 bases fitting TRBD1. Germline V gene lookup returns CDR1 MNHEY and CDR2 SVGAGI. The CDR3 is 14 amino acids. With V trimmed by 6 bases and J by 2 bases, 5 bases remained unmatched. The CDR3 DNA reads TGTGCCAGCAGACAGGACAGGGGAGCCTACGAGCAGTACTTC. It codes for CASRQDRGAYEQYF.

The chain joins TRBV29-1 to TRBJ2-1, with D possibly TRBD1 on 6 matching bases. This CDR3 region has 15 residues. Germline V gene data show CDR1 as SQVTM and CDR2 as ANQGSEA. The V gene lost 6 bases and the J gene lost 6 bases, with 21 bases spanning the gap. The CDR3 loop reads CSVARLTGPPNEQFF. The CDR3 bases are TGCAGCGTGGCCCGGTTAACAGGGCCCCCCAATGAGCAGTTCTTC.

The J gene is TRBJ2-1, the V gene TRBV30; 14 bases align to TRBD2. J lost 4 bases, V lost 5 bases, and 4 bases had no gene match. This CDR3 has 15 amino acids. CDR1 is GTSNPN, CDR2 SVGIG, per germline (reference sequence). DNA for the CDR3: TGTGCCTGGGGCGGGACTAGCGGGGGATACAATGAGCAGTTCTTC. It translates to CAWGGTSGGYNEQFF. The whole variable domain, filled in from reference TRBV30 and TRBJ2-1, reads SQTIHQWPATLVQPVGSPLSLECTVEGTSNPNLYWYRQAAGRGLQLLFYSVGIGQISSEVPQNLSASRPQDRQFILSSKKLLLSDSGFYLCAWGGTSGGYNEQFFGPGTRLTVL.

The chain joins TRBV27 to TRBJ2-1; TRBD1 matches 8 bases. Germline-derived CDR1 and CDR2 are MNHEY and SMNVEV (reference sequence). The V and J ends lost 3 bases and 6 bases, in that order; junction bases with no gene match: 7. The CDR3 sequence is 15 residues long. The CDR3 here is CASSFGQGPPNEQFF. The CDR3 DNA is TGTGCCAGCAGTTTCGGACAGGGCCCGCCCAATGAGCAGTTCTTC.

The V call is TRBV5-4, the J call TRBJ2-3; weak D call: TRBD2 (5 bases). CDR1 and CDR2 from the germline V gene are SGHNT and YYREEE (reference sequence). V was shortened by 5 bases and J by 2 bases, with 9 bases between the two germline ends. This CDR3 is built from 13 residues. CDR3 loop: CASRREFTDTQYF. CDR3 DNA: TGTGCCAGCAGACGGGAATTCACAGATACGCAGTATTTT.

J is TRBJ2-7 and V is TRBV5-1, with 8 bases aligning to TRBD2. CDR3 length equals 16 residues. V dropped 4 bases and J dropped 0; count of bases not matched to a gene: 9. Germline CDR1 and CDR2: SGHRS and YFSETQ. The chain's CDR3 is CASSMIPSGLSYEQYF. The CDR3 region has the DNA TGCGCCAGCAGCATGATACCTAGCGGGCTCTCCTACGAGCAGTACTTC. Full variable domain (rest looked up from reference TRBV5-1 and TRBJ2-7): KAGVTQTPRYLIKTRGQQVTLSCSPISGHRSVSWYQQTPGQGLQFLFEYFSETQRNKGNFPGRFSGRQFSNSRSEMNVSTLELGDSALYLCASSMIPSGLSYEQYFGPGTRLTVT.

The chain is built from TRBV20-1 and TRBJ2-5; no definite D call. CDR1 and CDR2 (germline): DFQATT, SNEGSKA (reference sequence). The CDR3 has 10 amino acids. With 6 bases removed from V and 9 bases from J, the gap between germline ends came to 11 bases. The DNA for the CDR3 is TGCAGTGCGGCGATCGCGGCCCAGTACTTC. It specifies CSAAIAAQYF.

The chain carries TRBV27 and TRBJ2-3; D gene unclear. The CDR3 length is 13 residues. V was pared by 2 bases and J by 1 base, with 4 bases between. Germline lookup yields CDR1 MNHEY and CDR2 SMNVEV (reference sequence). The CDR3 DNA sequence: TGTGCCAGCAGTTTAACTGGCACAGATACGCAGTATTTT. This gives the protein CASSLTGTDTQYF.

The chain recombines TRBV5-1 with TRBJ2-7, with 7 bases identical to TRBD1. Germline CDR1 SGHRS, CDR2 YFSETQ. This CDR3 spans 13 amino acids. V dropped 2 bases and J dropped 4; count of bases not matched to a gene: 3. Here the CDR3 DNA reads TGCGCCAGCAGCTTAGACAGGGAATACGAGCAGTACTTC. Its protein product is CASSLDREYEQYF.

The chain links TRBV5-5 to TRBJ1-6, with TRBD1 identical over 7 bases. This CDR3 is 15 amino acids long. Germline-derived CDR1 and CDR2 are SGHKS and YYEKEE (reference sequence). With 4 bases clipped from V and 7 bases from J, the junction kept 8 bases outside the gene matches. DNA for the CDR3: TGTGCCAGCAGCACTCGACAGGGCGTCAATTCACCCCTCCACTTT. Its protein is CASSTRQGVNSPLHF.

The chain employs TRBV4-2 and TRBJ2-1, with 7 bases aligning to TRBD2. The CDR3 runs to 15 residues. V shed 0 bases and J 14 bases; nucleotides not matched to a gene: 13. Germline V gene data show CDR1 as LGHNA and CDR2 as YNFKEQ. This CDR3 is CASSQELTSYRGEFF. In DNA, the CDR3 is TGTGCCAGCAGCCAAGAATTGACTAGCTACCGAGGGGAGTTCTTC.

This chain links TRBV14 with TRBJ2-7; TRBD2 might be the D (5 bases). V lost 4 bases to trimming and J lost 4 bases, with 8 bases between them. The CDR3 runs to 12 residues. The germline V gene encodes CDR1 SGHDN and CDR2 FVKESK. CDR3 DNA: TGTGCCAGCAGCCCGTCGGGGTACGAGCAGTACTTC. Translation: CASSPSGYEQYF.

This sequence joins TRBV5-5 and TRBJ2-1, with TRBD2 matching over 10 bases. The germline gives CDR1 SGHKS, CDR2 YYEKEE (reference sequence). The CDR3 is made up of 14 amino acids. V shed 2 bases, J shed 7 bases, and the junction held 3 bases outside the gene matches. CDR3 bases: TGTGCCAGCAGCTTAGCGGGGGGGCCGAATGAGCAGTTCTTC. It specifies CASSLAGGPNEQFF.

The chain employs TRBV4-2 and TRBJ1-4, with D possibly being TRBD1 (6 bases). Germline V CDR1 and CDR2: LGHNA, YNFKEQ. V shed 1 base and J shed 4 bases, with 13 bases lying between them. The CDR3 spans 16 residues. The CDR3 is CASSQGTTGFNEKLFF. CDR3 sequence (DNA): TGTGCCAGCAGCCAAGGGACAACAGGGTTTAATGAAAAACTGTTTTTT.

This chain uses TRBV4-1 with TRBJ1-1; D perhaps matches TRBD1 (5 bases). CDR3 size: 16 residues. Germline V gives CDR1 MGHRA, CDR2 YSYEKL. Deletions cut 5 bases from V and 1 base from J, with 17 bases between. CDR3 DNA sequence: TGCGCCAGCAGCGACTGGGGCGGGACCCCGAACACTGAAGCTTTCTTT. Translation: CASSDWGGTPNTEAFF.